The present T cell receptor beta chain was sequenced within a study of CD4+ T cells in melanoma. Overall study findings and caveats: CD8+ T cell, macrophage and B cell function reportedly correlated with neoantigen-specific CD4+ T cells. Reportedly, melanoma neoantigen-specific CD4+ T cells showed varied differentiation states.

The V and J ends lost 2 bases and 7 bases respectively, with 9 bases between them. The CDR3 extends over 13 amino acids. In germline, CDR1 is SGHRS, CDR2 YFSETQ. Method: immunoSEQ multiplex PCR; TCRdb's copy keeps in-frame clones and lacks some. The sample consists of about 14,000 clones, 60% to 70% of them appearing once. As for this clone: Its antigen is currently unknown.

This TCR was recovered from a human donor with melanoma. The chain employs TRBV5-1 and TRBJ1-4; D perhaps matches TRBD1 (6 bases). Sample: cells from a culture (not recorded whether cultured in vitro). CDR3 coding DNA: TGCGCCAGCAGCTTCAAAGGGGGTGAAAAACTGTTTTTT. It codes for CASSFKGGEKLFF. The full variable domain, rest sourced from reference TRBV5-1 and TRBJ1-4, is KAGVTQTPRYLIKTRGQQVTLSCSPISGHRSVSWYQQTPGQGLQFLFEYFSETQRNKGNFPGRFSGRQFSNSRSEMNVSTLELGDSALYLCASSFKGGEKLFFGSGTQLSVL.